A single sample is the source of the 32 T cell receptor beta chains below, sequenced in a study of T cell changes during pregnancy in multiple sclerosis. Profiled with immunoSEQ multiplex PCR; TCRdb holds only in-frame clones, not every one. The table records about 50,000 clones, 92% of them present only once. Material: CD4+ T cells from peripheral blood mononuclear cells, obtained in the third trimester of pregnancy. The source of these receptors is a female donor with multiple sclerosis, enrolled in a pregnancy study.

CDR3 region: CATSSDPRSGNTIYF. The CDR3 DNA reads TGTGCCACCAGCAGTGATCCGCGGAGCGGAAACACCATATATTTT. The genes are TRBV15 and TRBJ1-3; D not resolved. CDR3 length: 15 residues. V was trimmed by 3 bases and J by 4 bases, leaving 13 bases between them. The germline CDR1 and CDR2 sequences are LNHNV and YYDKDF (reference sequence). The full variable domain, rest sourced from reference TRBV15 and TRBJ1-3, is DAMVIQNPRYQVTQFGKPVTLSCSQTLNHNVMYWYQQKSSQAPKLLFHYYDKDFNNEADTPDNFQSRRPNTSFCFLDIRSPGLGDTAMYLCATSSDPRSGNTIYFGEGSWLTVV.

This sequence joins TRBV6-6 and TRBJ2-3, with 9 positions matching TRBD2. CDR1 is MNHNY and CDR2 is SVGAGI in the germline V gene (reference sequence). With 8 bases clipped from V and 6 bases from J, the junction kept 12 bases outside the gene matches. This CDR3 is built from 15 residues. The chain's CDR3 is CASHLGSGGMDTQYF. The CDR3 nucleotides read TGTGCCAGCCACCTTGGTAGCGGGGGTATGGATACGCAGTATTTT.

The chain is built from TRBV30 and TRBJ2-1; D is undetermined. V lost 0 bases and J 3 bases, leaving 18 bases between the germline ends. The CDR3 has 17 residues. CDR1 is GTSNPN and CDR2 is SVGIG in the germline V gene (reference sequence). Written as DNA, the CDR3 is TGTGCCTGGAGTGTATCGCTGGGCACACGATACTACAATGAGCAGTTCTTC. Protein: CAWSVSLGTRYYNEQFF.

This chain links TRBV6-5 with TRBJ1-1; 7 nucleotides line up with TRBD1. CDR3 size: 14 residues. Unmatched junction bases numbered 4, after V lost 6 bases and J lost 0 bases. Germline loops: CDR1 MNHEY, CDR2 SVGAGI. This CDR3 reads CASRLTGVNTEAFF. As DNA, the CDR3 is TGTGCCAGCAGGCTAACAGGGGTGAACACTGAAGCTTTCTTT.

The rearrangement joins TRBV28 to TRBJ1-2; no clear D gene. V was pared by 2 bases and J by 2 bases, with 6 bases between. Germline assignment: CDR1 MDHEN and CDR2 SYDVKM. The CDR3 runs to 13 residues. The CDR3 is CASSLTENYGYTF. The CDR3 region has the DNA TGTGCCAGCAGTTTAACAGAGAACTATGGCTACACCTTC.

CDR3 in amino acids: CASSYTGTGVETQYF. DNA of the CDR3: TGTGCCAGCAGTTACACCGGGACAGGGGTTGAGACCCAGTACTTC. The genes are TRBV6-5 and TRBJ2-5; the match to TRBD1 covers 10 bases. Per the germline V gene, CDR1 is MNHEY and CDR2 is SVGAGI. V lost 2 bases, J lost 5 bases, and 5 bases stayed unmatched. This CDR3 comprises 15 residues.

This sequence joins TRBV30 and TRBJ1-1, with a possible D match to TRBD1 (6 bases). Germline-derived CDR1 and CDR2 are GTSNPN and SVGIG (reference sequence). Trimming shortened V by 4 bases and J by 5 bases, and 17 bases separated the two germline ends. The CDR3 covers 14 residues. The CDR3 region has the DNA TGTGCCTGGACACCCCAGGGGTATTCGACTGAAGCTTTCTTT. It yields the protein CAWTPQGYSTEAFF.

V and J are TRBV19 and TRBJ1-1, with D perhaps TRBD1 (5 bases). Germline V gene lookup returns CDR1 LNHDA and CDR2 SQIVND (reference sequence). The CDR3 has 13 amino acids. Trimming took 5 bases from V and 5 from J, leaving 12 bases between them. CDR3 in DNA: TGTGCCAGTAGTCCACAGGCGTGGACTGAAGCTTTCTTT. Translation gives CASSPQAWTEAFF.

V and J are TRBV5-4 and TRBJ1-6; D is possibly TRBD1 (5 bases). The CDR3 length is 14 residues. Germline V gene sequence: CDR1 SGHNT, CDR2 YYREEE (reference sequence). The V gene lost 0 bases and the J gene lost 12 bases, with 13 bases spanning the gap. Here the CDR3 reads CASSLAGGEGPLHF. CDR3 DNA: TGTGCCAGCAGCTTGGCGGGAGGGGAGGGACCCCTCCACTTT.

The chain joins TRBV2 to TRBJ2-7; unclear D gene. Trimming stripped 6 bases from V and 4 bases from J, with 10 bases between. The CDR3 runs 12 residues. In germline, CDR1 is SNHLY, CDR2 FYNNEI. The CDR3 loop reads CASSGSRYEQYF. The CDR3 DNA follows: TGTGCCAGCAGCGGGTCTCGGTACGAGCAGTACTTC.

The genes are TRBV20-1 and TRBJ2-1; the D gene is possibly TRBD2 (6 bases). This CDR3 comprises 11 residues. The germline V gene has CDR1 DFQATT and CDR2 SNEGSKA (reference sequence). Trimming took 6 bases from V and 3 from J, leaving 6 bases between them. CDR3 sequence reads: CSAAGYNEQFF. As DNA, the CDR3 is TGCAGTGCAGCGGGCTACAATGAGCAGTTCTTC.

V and J are TRBV11-3 and TRBJ2-7; a weak D match, TRBD1 (6 bases). V was trimmed by 5 bases and J by 0 bases, leaving 14 bases between them. This CDR3 has 15 residues. The germline CDR1 and CDR2 sequences are SGHNT and YENEEA. CDR3 in amino acids: CASSARTEASYEQYF. Here the CDR3 DNA reads TGTGCCAGCAGCGCGAGGACAGAGGCCTCCTACGAGCAGTACTTC.

This chain joins TRBV7-2 and TRBJ2-5; no definite D call. Trimming pared 2 bases from V and 5 bases from J, leaving 12 bases between. This CDR3 region has 14 residues. CDR1 and CDR2 from the germline V gene are SGHTA and FQGNSA. In DNA, the CDR3 is TGTGCCAGCAGCTTAAGACTGGTTTCTGAGACCCAGTACTTC. This encodes CASSLRLVSETQYF.

The chain employs TRBV7-2 and TRBJ1-2; D call uncertain. The CDR3 has 12 residues. V was pared by 2 bases and J by 3 bases, with 4 bases between. From germline, CDR1 is SGHTA and CDR2 FQGNSA. The DNA for the CDR3 is TGTGCCAGCAGCTTATCGGACTATGGCTACACCTTC. Translated, it gives CASSLSDYGYTF.

The chain carries TRBV7-3 and TRBJ1-3; maybe TRBD1 (5 bases). This CDR3 region has 13 residues. V lost 4 bases, J lost 4 bases, and 8 bases lay in between. The germline CDR1 and CDR2 sequences are SGHTA and FQGTGA. CDR3 residues: CASSSGSGNTIYF. CDR3 in DNA: TGTGCCAGCAGCTCAGGGTCCGGAAACACCATATATTTT.

J is TRBJ1-2 and V is TRBV30, with TRBD1 identical over 7 bases. Per germline, CDR1 GTSNPN and CDR2 SVGIG (reference sequence). There are 13 residues in the CDR3. V shed 3 bases and J 4 bases; nucleotides not matched to a gene: 5. CDR3 loop: CAWRAPGGYGYTF. CDR3 coding DNA: TGTGCCTGGAGAGCTCCAGGGGGCTATGGCTACACCTTC.

This rearrangement joins TRBV27 to TRBJ1-5, with D perhaps matching TRBD1 (6 bases). The CDR3 totals 16 residues. Germline assignment: CDR1 MNHEY and CDR2 SMNVEV (reference sequence). Deletions cut 5 bases from V and 2 bases from J, with 16 bases between. The CDR3 sequence is CASSIGTRGGNQPQHF. CDR3 DNA sequence: TGTGCCAGCAGTATCGGCACCAGGGGCGGCAATCAGCCCCAGCATTTT.

The chain recombines TRBV7-9 with TRBJ2-3, with 7 bases identical to TRBD2. Germline V CDR1 and CDR2: SEHNR, FQNEAQ (reference sequence). The CDR3 length is 15 residues. V was clipped by 6 bases and J by 2 bases; unmatched bases: 8. DNA for the CDR3: TGTGCCAGCAGGGGAGGGAGCGGACCCACAGATACGCAGTATTTT. It is translated as CASRGGSGPTDTQYF.

This clone was seen only once. J is TRBJ1-6 and V is TRBV5-8; weak D call: TRBD1 (5 bases). Trimming took off 0 bases at V and 0 bases at J, with 13 bases between the two ends. The CDR3 is 18 amino acids. Germline CDR1 and CDR2: SGHTS and YDEGEE. CDR3 nucleotides: TGTGCCAGCAGCTTGGCTAGTTGGGGGGGCTCCTATAATTCACCCCTCCACTTT. It codes for CASSLASWGGSYNSPLHF.

The rearrangement joins TRBV7-3 to TRBJ1-2; TRBD1 might be the D (6 bases). Germline CDR1 and CDR2: SGHTA and FQGTGA. Trimming left V 3 bases short and J 6 bases short, with 11 bases between. This CDR3 region has 13 residues. In DNA, the CDR3 is TGTGCCAGCAGCTTCGGGGGGGCCCATGGCTACACCTTC. It is translated as CASSFGGAHGYTF.

The J gene is TRBJ1-2, the V gene TRBV7-2; 8 bases are shared with TRBD1. The CDR3 totals 12 residues. Germline V lookup: CDR1 SGHTA, CDR2 FQGNSA. With 6 bases clipped from V and 8 bases from J, the junction kept 5 bases outside the gene matches. The CDR3 region is CASSGQGDGYTF. CDR3 DNA sequence: TGTGCCAGCAGTGGACAGGGCGACGGCTACACCTTC.

The chain carries TRBV9 and TRBJ1-4, with D unresolved. CDR3 length equals 15 residues. The V gene lost 3 bases and the J gene lost 1 base, with 10 bases spanning the gap. Germline V gives CDR1 SGDLS, CDR2 YYNGEE. The chain's CDR3 is CASSGLQLTNEKLFF. CDR3 in DNA: TGTGCCAGCAGCGGTTTACAGTTAACTAATGAAAAACTGTTTTTT.

The J gene is TRBJ2-7, the V gene TRBV7-7, with TRBD1 matching 8 bases. This CDR3 comprises 16 residues. The germline V gene has CDR1 SSHAT and CDR2 FNYEAQ (reference sequence). J lost 2 bases, V lost 5 bases, and 11 bases had no gene match. The CDR3 loop reads CASSRDRLSSAYEQYF. The CDR3 region has the DNA TGTGCCAGCAGCCGGGACAGGCTTTCGTCCGCCTACGAGCAGTACTTC.

This clone was seen a single time. V gene TRBV4-3 combines with J gene TRBJ2-5; 9 nucleotides match TRBD1. This CDR3 has 18 residues. The germline gives CDR1 LGHNA, CDR2 YSLEER. J was trimmed by 5 bases and V by 2 bases; bases with no gene match: 15. CDR3 sequence: CASSQSKTTGGPGETQYF. CDR3 nucleotide sequence: TGCGCCAGCAGCCAAAGCAAAACGACAGGGGGGCCAGGGGAGACCCAGTACTTC.

This clone was recorded only once. The chain couples TRBV6-5 to TRBJ1-2; TRBD1 aligns across 8 bases. There are 14 residues in the CDR3. Germline V gene lookup returns CDR1 MNHEY and CDR2 SVGAGI. J gave up 2 bases and V 10 bases, and 9 bases lay outside the gene matches. Here the CDR3 DNA reads TGTGCCACCAGGGGCCGACAGGGGAACTATGGCTACACCTTC. This gives the protein CATRGRQGNYGYTF.

The gene calls are TRBV6-5 and TRBJ1-2; 7 nucleotides align to TRBD1. The V gene's germline CDR1 is MNHEY and CDR2 SVGAGI. The CDR3 spans 15 residues. The V segment lost 6 bases and the J segment 7 bases; nucleotides outside the gene matches: 14. The CDR3 DNA reads TGTGCCAGCAGCACGTTGACAGGGAGTAAGTTTGGCTACACCTTC. Translated: CASSTLTGSKFGYTF.

The chain combines TRBV9 with TRBJ2-7, with 8 bases matching TRBD1. Germline trimming cut 3 bases from V and 5 bases from J; bases unmatched to any gene: 7. This CDR3 comprises 14 residues. Germline lookup yields CDR1 SGDLS and CDR2 YYNGEE. CDR3 amino acids: CASSESAGGDEQYF. CDR3 sequence (DNA): TGTGCCAGCAGCGAGAGTGCAGGGGGCGACGAGCAGTACTTC.

This chain uses TRBV6-1 with TRBJ1-1; D is perhaps TRBD1 (6 bases). Germline values: CDR1 MNHNS, CDR2 SASEGT. CDR3 size: 15 residues. V was clipped by 4 bases and J by 4 bases, with 16 bases between them. DNA of the CDR3: TGTGCCAGCAGTGGAGGACAGCTACCTGCCACTGAAGCTTTCTTT. Protein: CASSGGQLPATEAFF.

The CDR3: CASSLGPYNEQFF. DNA for the CDR3: TGTGCCAGCAGCTTAGGGCCTTACAATGAGCAGTTCTTC. The rearrangement links TRBV7-7 to TRBJ2-1; D ambiguous. The V and J ends lost 1 base and 4 bases respectively, with 5 bases between them. Germline CDR1 reads SSHAT; CDR2 reads FNYEAQ (reference sequence). The CDR3 is 13 amino acids.

This clone was counted a single time. The CDR3 sequence is CASSITLDREGGYTF. The CDR3 DNA is TGTGCCAGCAGTATCACCCTGGACAGGGAAGGTGGCTACACCTTC. The chain couples TRBV6-6 to TRBJ1-2; 8 bases agree with TRBD1. The germline V gene encodes CDR1 MNHNY and CDR2 SVGAGI (reference sequence). V lost 5 bases and J lost 7; bases outside the gene matches: 12. This CDR3 is 15 amino acids long.

The rearrangement joins TRBV7-2 to TRBJ1-2; 9 nucleotides align to TRBD1. Germline lookup yields CDR1 SGHTA and CDR2 FQGNSA. The junction had 10 bases not matched to a gene; V was cut back by 1 base and J by 10 bases. The CDR3 extends over 15 amino acids. The CDR3 DNA follows: TGTGCCAGCAGCTTAGTTACAGGGGGCGCTTCCACCTACACCTTC. Residues: CASSLVTGGASTYTF.

J is TRBJ2-5 and V is TRBV7-3, with TRBD1 matching 8 bases. CDR3 length: 15 residues. The junction had 10 bases not matched to a gene; V was cut back by 5 bases and J by 5 bases. CDR1 and CDR2 from the germline V gene are SGHTA and FQGTGA. The CDR3 sequence: CASSASGGAGETQYF. As DNA, the CDR3 is TGTGCCAGCAGCGCCTCAGGGGGCGCGGGGGAGACCCAGTACTTC.